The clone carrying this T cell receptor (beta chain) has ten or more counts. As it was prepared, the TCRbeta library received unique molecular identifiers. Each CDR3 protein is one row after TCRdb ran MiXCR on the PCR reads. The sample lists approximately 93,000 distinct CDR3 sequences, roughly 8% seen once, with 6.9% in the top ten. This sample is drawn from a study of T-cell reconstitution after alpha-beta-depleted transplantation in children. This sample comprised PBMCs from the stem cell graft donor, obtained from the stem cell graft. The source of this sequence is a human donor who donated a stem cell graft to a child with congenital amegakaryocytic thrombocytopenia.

The CDR3 loop reads CASSQATGGRGYTF. The CDR3 bases are TGCGCCAGCAGCCAAGCGACAGGGGGACGAGGCTACACCTTC. The chain uses TRBV4-1 and TRBJ1-2; TRBD1 matches at 9 bases. From germline, CDR1 is MGHRA and CDR2 YSYEKL. The CDR3 extends over 14 amino acids. V dropped 1 base and J dropped 8; count of bases not matched to a gene: 5.